Each of the 8 T cell receptor beta chains below was sequenced from the same sample in a study of blood T cell repertoires in COVID-19. Profiled with immunoSEQ multiplex PCR; TCRdb holds only in-frame clones, not every one. The sample holds around 140,000 clones, 65% to 85% seen once. Input material: peripheral blood. The receptors stem from an older woman with acute or convalescent COVID-19.

This chain connects TRBV5-1 to TRBJ2-7; D is unclear. Trimming removed 4 bases from V and 2 bases from J, with 7 bases in between. The germline CDR1 and CDR2 sequences are SGHRS and YFSETQ. The CDR3 totals 12 residues. The CDR3 DNA is TGCGCCAGCAGCGAAACTACCTACGAGCAGTACTTC. Translation: CASSETTYEQYF.

The CDR3 loop is CASTGRGGGNQPQHF. The CDR3 coding sequence is TGTGCCAGTACCGGACGAGGGGGAGGCAATCAGCCCCAGCATTTT. The chain couples TRBV19 to TRBJ1-5; TRBD1 might be the D (6 bases). The CDR3 spans 15 residues. Germline values: CDR1 LNHDA, CDR2 SQIVND (reference sequence). Trimming took off 7 bases at V and 2 bases at J, with 15 bases between the two ends.

This chain joins TRBV29-1 and TRBJ2-1; D possibly corresponds to TRBD2 (6 bases). CDR1 and CDR2 (germline): SQVTM, ANQGSEA. Trimming cost V 5 bases and J 15 bases, with 14 bases left between them. The CDR3 has 10 amino acids. The CDR3 protein is CSVRGRGVFF. In DNA, the CDR3 is TGCAGCGTTCGGGGGAGAGGGGTGTTCTTC.

The chain carries TRBV4-2 and TRBJ1-2, with D possibly being TRBD1 (6 bases). The V and J ends lost 4 bases and 8 bases respectively, with 20 bases between them. This CDR3 is built from 15 residues. The germline CDR1 and CDR2 sequences are LGHNA and YNFKEQ. The CDR3 sequence: CASSLNRVDPQGYTF. CDR3 DNA: TGTGCCAGCAGCCTAAACAGGGTAGATCCACAAGGCTACACCTTC.

This chain links TRBV29-1 with TRBJ2-3; 10 nucleotides align to TRBD1. V trimming: 5 bases; J trimming: 6 bases; junction bases outside the gene matches: 11. Per germline, CDR1 SQVTM and CDR2 ANQGSEA. CDR3 length: 15 residues. In nucleotides, the CDR3 is TGCAGCGTTACCCCGGGACAGGGGCTCGTCGATACGCAGTATTTT. Translating gives CSVTPGQGLVDTQYF.

The chain recombines TRBV3-1 (or the pseudogene TRBV3-2) with TRBJ1-4, with 7 bases aligning to TRBD1. V lost 1 base to trimming and J lost 7 bases; unmatched junction nucleotides: 9. CDR1 is LGHDT and CDR2 is YNNKEL in the germline V gene (reference sequence). This CDR3 region has 16 residues. The CDR3 region has the DNA TGTGCCAGCAGCCAAGGGGTGACAGGGATAGGTGAAAAACTGTTTTTT. Translated: CASSQGVTGIGEKLFF.

Comment on this clone: Other DNA sequences in the same sample also yield this CDR3. The genes are TRBV5-5 and TRBJ1-3; 7 bases align to TRBD1. The V gene's germline CDR1 is SGHKS and CDR2 YYEKEE (reference sequence). The V segment lost 4 bases and the J segment 0 bases; nucleotides outside the gene matches: 7. The CDR3 contains 16 residues. DNA for the CDR3: TGTGCCAGCAGCCTCGACAGGGCATTCTCTGGAAACACCATATATTTT. Translated: CASSLDRAFSGNTIYF.

This clone was recorded once. The gene calls are TRBV11-2 and TRBJ2-1; TRBD1 is a possible D gene (5 bases). Trimming took off 3 bases at V and 15 bases at J, with 33 bases between the two ends. CDR1 is SGHAT, CDR2 FQNNGV, per germline. The CDR3 runs 18 residues. The CDR3 is CASSLPRRSVDSLGRGFF. In DNA form, the CDR3 reads TGTGCCAGCAGCTTGCCCCGGCGGTCGGTGGATAGTTTGGGAAGGGGGTTCTTC.